This T cell receptor (beta chain) stems from a study of T cell responses to AZD1222 COVID-19 vaccine. The CDR3 spans 16 residues. Germline V CDR1 and CDR2: LGHNA, YNFKEQ. The germline V and J ends were trimmed by 1 base and 0 bases, with 9 bases remaining between them. The repertoire was sequenced with immunoSEQ multiplex PCR; TCRdb's copy has only in-frame clones and lacks some. This table has some 140,000 clones, around nine tenths appearing once. Notes on the study in general: Clonal diversity was possibly underestimated; the donors were predominantly white British and more often female.

This clone was detected a few times. Its antigen is unidentified. The chain employs TRBV4-2 and TRBJ1-4, with D uncertain. The starting material was peripheral blood, obtained on day 0 of AZD1222 vaccination. The origin of this receptor is an adult in good health. Here the CDR3 reads CASSQGRLTTNEKLFF. CDR3 DNA: TGTGCCAGCAGCCAAGGGCGCCTTACAACTAATGAAAAACTGTTTTTT.